The 21 T cell receptor beta chains reported below all come from one sample, sequenced in a study of T cell changes during pregnancy in multiple sclerosis. The method was immunoSEQ multiplex PCR; TCRdb's version includes in-frame clones alone and lacks a portion of them. The sample records more than 80,000 clones, 91% being singletons. The source was peripheral blood, collected before pregnancy. The receptors stem from a female donor with multiple sclerosis, enrolled in a pregnancy study.

The CDR3 nucleotides are TGCGCCAGCAGCTTGCCCGACAATGAGCAGTTCTTC. It specifies CASSLPDNEQFF. This chain joins TRBV5-1 and TRBJ2-1, with no clear D. This CDR3 is 12 amino acids long. Germline loops: CDR1 SGHRS, CDR2 YFSETQ. The V end lost 1 base, the J end lost 5 bases, and 4 bases lay between the germline ends. The full variable domain, in which reference TRBV5-1 and TRBJ2-1 provide the parts outside the CDR3, is KAGVTQTPRYLIKTRGQQVTLSCSPISGHRSVSWYQQTPGQGLQFLFEYFSETQRNKGNFPGRFSGRQFSNSRSEMNVSTLELGDSALYLCASSLPDNEQFFGPGTRLTVL.

CDR3: CASSLGSGKYNEQFF. The CDR3 nucleotides read TGTGCCAGCAGCTTAGGGAGCGGGAAATACAATGAGCAGTTCTTC. This sequence joins TRBV11-3 and TRBJ2-1; 7 nucleotides align to TRBD2. There are 15 residues in the CDR3. Germline CDR1 SGHNT, CDR2 YENEEA. V lost 1 base to trimming and J lost 4 bases; unmatched junction nucleotides: 4.

The chain employs TRBV11-3 and TRBJ1-1, with D possibly matching TRBD1 (5 bases). CDR3 length equals 12 residues. V shed 5 bases and J shed 9 bases, with 13 bases lying between them. CDR1 is SGHNT, CDR2 YENEEA, per germline. CDR3 protein: CASSTTGSKAFF. DNA of the CDR3: TGTGCCAGCAGCACCACAGGATCAAAAGCTTTCTTT.

This chain connects TRBV7-9 to TRBJ1-1; D is ambiguous. Germline CDR1 reads SEHNR; CDR2 reads FQNEAQ (reference sequence). V lost 5 bases and J 3 bases, leaving 7 bases between the germline ends. CDR3 length: 12 amino acids. Written as DNA, the CDR3 is TGTGCCAGCAGCCGTCTAGACACTGAAGCTTTCTTT. Its protein is CASSRLDTEAFF.

The chain employs TRBV25-1 and TRBJ2-1; a possible D gene is TRBD1 (6 bases). Trimming removed 2 bases at V and 9 bases at J, with 23 bases between. The CDR3 contains 17 residues. Per the germline V gene, CDR1 is MGHDK and CDR2 is SYGVNS. CDR3 in DNA: TGTGCCAGCAGTGAACCAGATTCGACAGGAGCCTCGTTTGAGCAGTTCTTC. It encodes CASSEPDSTGASFEQFF.

CDR3: CASSATGTGNAEQYF. In DNA, the CDR3 is TGTGCCAGCAGCGCGACCGGGACAGGGAATGCCGAGCAGTACTTC. The chain uses TRBV11-2 and TRBJ2-5; TRBD1 aligns across 9 bases. The J call may be incorrect, as the DNA end agrees better with TRBJ2-7. The CDR3 consists of 15 residues. Germline CDR1 reads SGHAT; CDR2 reads FQNNGV.

This clone was found once. The J gene is TRBJ2-5, the V gene TRBV6-1, with TRBD1 matching over 8 bases. Germline loops: CDR1 MNHNS, CDR2 SASEGT. The trim removed 6 bases at V and 5 bases at J, leaving 8 bases unmatched. The CDR3 loop spans 14 amino acids. CDR3 DNA sequence: TGTGCCAGCAGCGAAAACAGGGGGAGCGAGACCCAGTACTTC. Protein: CASSENRGSETQYF.

The rearrangement joins TRBV7-3 to TRBJ1-1, with 8 bases aligning to TRBD1. The CDR3 consists of 17 residues. The trim removed 5 bases at V and 0 bases at J, leaving 11 bases unmatched. CDR1 is SGHTA, CDR2 FQGTGA, per germline. The CDR3 region is CASSPRGQAIMNTEAFF. CDR3 bases: TGTGCCAGCAGCCCACGGGGACAGGCGATCATGAACACTGAAGCTTTCTTT.

This clone appeared a single time. The chain combines TRBV30 with TRBJ2-3; 7 bases line up with TRBD2. In germline, CDR1 is GTSNPN, CDR2 SVGIG (reference sequence). The CDR3 runs 12 residues. The ends lost 3 bases at V and 11 bases at J; junction bases unmatched: 8. The CDR3 sequence: CAWSVRLAEQYF. DNA of the CDR3: TGTGCCTGGAGCGTGAGACTAGCCGAGCAGTATTTT.

The rearrangement links TRBV6-1 to TRBJ1-3, with 7 bases fitting TRBD1. This CDR3 region has 16 residues. V was clipped by 1 base and J by 4 bases; unmatched bases: 7. CDR1 is MNHNS, CDR2 SASEGT, per germline. CDR3 loop: CASSEEPTGSGNTIYF. In DNA, the CDR3 is TGTGCCAGCAGTGAAGAACCGACAGGGTCCGGAAACACCATATATTTT.

The chain carries TRBV15 and TRBJ2-3, with a tentative D call TRBD1 (6 bases). CDR1 LNHNV and CDR2 YYDKDF come from the germline V gene (reference sequence). V was shortened by 0 bases and J by 6 bases, with 13 bases between the two germline ends. This CDR3 spans 15 amino acids. The CDR3 nucleotides are TGTGCCACCAGCAGAGATCCCAGGGGTCCTGATACGCAGTATTTT. This sequence encodes CATSRDPRGPDTQYF.

The gene calls are TRBV28 and TRBJ2-1, with a weak D call TRBD1 (5 bases). This CDR3 region has 15 residues. Looked up from germline, CDR1 is MDHEN and CDR2 is SYDVKM. V was pared by 7 bases and J by 8 bases, with 21 bases between. CDR3 amino acids: CASNSGRGVVDEQFF. Here the CDR3 DNA reads TGTGCCAGCAACTCAGGGCGCGGAGTGGTCGATGAGCAGTTCTTC.

The genes are TRBV19 and TRBJ1-5; a possible D gene is TRBD1 (5 bases). V was cut by 7 bases and J by 6 bases, with 10 bases left in between. Germline V gene lookup returns CDR1 LNHDA and CDR2 SQIVND (reference sequence). The length of the CDR3 is 12 residues. This CDR3 is CASMVGGQPQHF. In nucleotides, the CDR3 is TGTGCCAGTATGGTGGGGGGTCAGCCCCAGCATTTT.

CDR3 in DNA: TGTGCCAGCAGCGCCCACGAGGGCCCCGGCTATGGCTACACCTTC. Protein: CASSAHEGPGYGYTF. The chain combines TRBV5-4 with TRBJ1-2; D not resolved. CDR1 SGHNT and CDR2 YYREEE come from the germline V gene (reference sequence). The V gene lost 4 bases and the J gene lost 4 bases, with 17 bases spanning the gap. The CDR3 is made up of 15 amino acids.

The chain recombines TRBV11-3 with TRBJ2-5; the D is unclear. The germline gives CDR1 SGHNT, CDR2 YENEEA. Trimming took 3 bases from V and 1 from J, leaving 9 bases between them. This CDR3 has 14 residues. CDR3 sequence: CASSLGSFQETQYF. CDR3 bases: TGTGCCAGCAGCTTGGGCAGTTTCCAAGAGACCCAGTACTTC.

The V call is TRBV10-3, the J call TRBJ1-2, with D hard to call. The germline V gene encodes CDR1 ENHRY and CDR2 SYGVKD. Trimming stripped 0 bases from V and 1 base from J, with 12 bases between. This CDR3 has 16 residues. The CDR3 sequence is CAISESQQLNNYGYTF. The DNA for the CDR3 is TGTGCCATCAGTGAGTCGCAACAGCTAAATAACTATGGCTACACCTTC.

The chain is built from TRBV28 and TRBJ1-2, with 10 nucleotides matching TRBD1. The CDR3 loop spans 16 amino acids. The germline gives CDR1 MDHEN, CDR2 SYDVKM. Trimming cost V 5 bases and J 5 bases; bases outside gene matches: 11. The CDR3 nucleotides are TGTGCCAGCAGTACCGGGTCTCGACAGGGGGCTTATGGCTACACCTTC. Translation gives CASSTGSRQGAYGYTF.

The rearrangement links TRBV7-2 to TRBJ2-2, with a tentative D call TRBD2 (5 bases). V was shortened by 1 base and J by 7 bases, with 10 bases between the two germline ends. Germline V gene sequence: CDR1 SGHTA, CDR2 FQGNSA. CDR3 length equals 14 residues. For the CDR3, the DNA is TGTGCCAGCAGCTTAGGGACTGGCCTCGGGGAGCTGTTTTTT. It translates to CASSLGTGLGELFF.

The V and J genes are TRBV5-1 and TRBJ2-3, with TRBD1 matching 8 bases. J lost 0 bases, V lost 7 bases, and 1 base had no gene match. The CDR3 has 13 amino acids. Germline V gene lookup returns CDR1 SGHRS and CDR2 YFSETQ. CDR3 sequence (DNA): TGCGCCAGCCGGACAGGGAGCACAGATACGCAGTATTTT. It encodes CASRTGSTDTQYF.

The V and J genes are TRBV5-1 and TRBJ2-7, with D tentatively TRBD1 (5 bases). The CDR3 spans 13 residues. V was pared by 0 bases and J by 6 bases, with 10 bases between. The germline V gene has CDR1 SGHRS and CDR2 YFSETQ. CDR3 sequence (DNA): TGCGCCAGCAGCTTGGAGGGGCCTATCGAGCAGTACTTC. It translates to CASSLEGPIEQYF.

The genes are TRBV29-1 and TRBJ1-5; D gene uncertain. The CDR3 consists of 12 residues. V was trimmed by 4 bases and J by 4 bases, leaving 8 bases between them. Germline values: CDR1 SQVTM, CDR2 ANQGSEA. CDR3 sequence reads: CSVGQRNQPQHF. CDR3 coding DNA: TGCAGCGTTGGGCAGCGAAATCAGCCCCAGCATTTT.